These T cell receptor beta chains were read from a single sample in a study of blood T cells in healthy people across ages. TCRdb fed the 5' RACE reads into MiXCR, producing one record per CDR3 protein. This sample yields about 690,000 distinct CDR3 sequences, of which approximately 40% are seen a single time; about 32% belongs to the top ten. Material: blood. Every receptor here comes from a man older than 75 in good health. Each CDR3 is given with its conserved first and last residue. Fields, in order: clone size, J gene, V gene, D gene, CDR3 DNA, CDR3 protein. D genes are given only for firm matches. Size tells how often a clone was seen (once, few, many) or the class of an expanded clone, and some rows leave it out.

many	TRBJ2-1	TRBV7-9	TRBD1	TGTGCCAGCAGCTTAAACAGGGGCGGAAATGAGCAGTTCTTC	CASSLNRGGNEQFF
-	TRBJ2-5	TRBV21-1	-	TGTGCCAGCAGCAAGGAGAGGACCCAAGAGACCCAGTACTTC	CASSKERTQETQYF
few	TRBJ1-1	TRBV6-2/TRBV6-3	TRBD1	TGTGCCAGCAGCCACCGGGACAGGGTTAAGACTGAAGCTTTCTTT	CASSHRDRVKTEAFF
-	TRBJ2-7	TRBV7-2	-	TGTGCCAGCAGCCGACTCCCTCAGGGGGGCCCCTACGAGCAGTACTTC	CASSRLPQGGPYEQYF
-	TRBJ2-1	TRBV7-9	TRBD2	TGTGCCAGCAGCCGTCCCCTTAGCGGGGGGACCTACAATGAGCAGTTCTTC	CASSRPLSGGTYNEQFF
-	TRBJ2-1	TRBV29-1	TRBD2	TGCGGCGTTGAAGATACTAGCGGGGGGGCTTACGATGAGCAGTTCTTC	CGVEDTSGGAYDEQFF
few	TRBJ1-2	TRBV6-2/TRBV6-3	-	TGTGCCAGCAGCCCGAGGATGGACGGCTACACCTTC	CASSPRMDGYTF
-	TRBJ2-3	TRBV20-1	TRBD1	TGCAGTGCTAGAGAGGTTCCGGGGCGGACAGGGGCGGATACGCAGTATTTT	CSAREVPGRTGADTQYF
-	TRBJ2-7	TRBV5-6	-	TGTGCCAGCAGCTTGGCCGGGGCCTCAGGTGAGCAGTACTTC	CASSLAGASGEQYF
-	TRBJ2-1	TRBV6-1	TRBD1	TGTGCCAGCAGCTCCCAAACGGGACAGGGGAATGAGCCGTTCTTC	CASSSQTGQGNEPFF
-	TRBJ2-1	TRBV11-2	TRBD1	TGTGCCAGCAGCTTAGCGTCAGGGGGCCCCTACAATGAGCAGTTCTTC	CASSLASGGPYNEQFF
many	TRBJ2-5	TRBV7-2	TRBD1	TGTGCCAGCAGCGGGACAGGCGGGGAGACCCAGTACTTC	CASSGTGGETQYF
-	TRBJ2-7	TRBV5-1	-	TGCGCCAGCAGTTTATCGGGGAACTCCTACAATGAGCAGTACTTC	CASSLSGNSYNEQYF
few	TRBJ1-1	TRBV6-1	-	TGTGCCAGCAGGGGACCCGCGGGGAACACTGAAGCTTTCTTT	CASRGPAGNTEAFF
-	TRBJ2-1	TRBV7-2	-	TGTGCCAGCAGCTCATACTTGGACAATGAGCAGTTCTTC	CASSSYLDNEQFF
-	TRBJ2-5	TRBV28	-	TGTGCCAGCACCAAAGAGACCCAGTACTTC	CASTKETQYF
-	TRBJ1-2	TRBV15	-	TGTGCCACCAGCAGAGATACAGGGAGCTCTGGCTACACCTTC	CATSRDTGSSGYTF
-	TRBJ2-1	TRBV12-3/TRBV12-4	-	TGTGCCAGCAAAAAGGGTTTGGAGACCCAGTTCTTC	CASKKGLETQFF
few	TRBJ2-7	TRBV5-1	TRBD2	TGCGCCAGCAGTCGCGAGCGGGGAGTCTACGAGCAGTACTTC	CASSRERGVYEQYF
few	TRBJ2-1	TRBV5-1	TRBD2	TGCGCCAGCAGCCCCGGACTAGCGGTCGACAATGAGCAGTTCTTC	CASSPGLAVDNEQFF
-	TRBJ2-1	TRBV29-1	-	TGCAGCGGCGTCCGGGACCAACACAATGAGCAGTTCTTC	CSGVRDQHNEQFF
few	TRBJ2-5	TRBV28	TRBD2	TGTGCCAGCACCCCGTTACTAGCGGGAGTAGAGACCCAGTACTTC	CASTPLLAGVETQYF
few	TRBJ2-7	TRBV7-2	TRBD2	TGTGCCAGCAGCTCACTAGCGGGGGATAGCTCCTACGAGCAGTACTTC	CASSSLAGDSSYEQYF
few	TRBJ1-2	TRBV27	TRBD1	TGTGCCAGCAGCCGACAACAGGGGACAAACTATGGCTACACCTTC	CASSRQQGTNYGYTF
few	TRBJ2-1	TRBV29-1	TRBD2	TGCAGCGTTCCCCTTGGACTAGCGGACAATGAGCAGTTCTTC	CSVPLGLADNEQFF
-	TRBJ2-1	TRBV20-1	-	TGCAGTGCTAGAGATCGTAATAGAGAACTAGTCGAAAACTCCTACAATGAGCAGTTCTTC	CSARDRNRELVENSYNEQFF